Below are 28 T cell receptor beta chains sequenced from a single sample in a study of blood T cell repertoires in COVID-19. Only in-frame clones appear in the TCRdb table, and some are missing; sequencing was by immunoSEQ multiplex PCR. The sample has roughly 290,000 clones, around 82% seen once. Source material: peripheral blood. Receptors originate from a person between 65 and 79 years old with COVID-19, enrolled during active disease.

The rearrangement uses TRBV5-1 and TRBJ2-3, with D perhaps matching TRBD1 (6 bases). The CDR3 length is 14 residues. In germline, CDR1 is SGHRS, CDR2 YFSETQ. V was shortened by 4 bases and J by 0 bases, with 9 bases between the two germline ends. CDR3 protein: CASSMDSSTDTQYF. The CDR3 DNA reads as TGCGCCAGCAGCATGGACAGCAGCACAGATACGCAGTATTTT.

This chain uses TRBV19 with TRBJ2-6; a possible D gene is TRBD1 (5 bases). V lost 4 bases, J lost 2 bases, and 9 bases lay in between. The CDR3 covers 15 residues. Germline CDR1 and CDR2: LNHDA and SQIVND (reference sequence). The CDR3 sequence: CASSTTGAGANVLTF. CDR3 in DNA: TGTGCCAGTAGTACTACAGGAGCTGGGGCCAACGTCCTGACTTTC.

As for this clone: The same CDR3 can be traced to other DNA sequences in this sample. The chain links TRBV9 to TRBJ1-2; TRBD1 matches at 7 bases. V was clipped by 0 bases and J by 4 bases; unmatched bases: 0. The CDR3 runs 13 residues. Per the germline V gene, CDR1 is SGDLS and CDR2 is YYNGEE. CDR3: CASSVGQGYGYTF. The CDR3 DNA reads TGTGCCAGCAGCGTAGGACAGGGCTATGGCTACACCTTC.

The rearrangement uses TRBV6-2 or TRBV6-3 and TRBJ1-1; TRBD1 agrees at 9 bases. The V gene's germline CDR1 is MNHEY and CDR2 SVGEGT. This CDR3 spans 15 amino acids. Germline trimming cut 2 bases from V and 4 bases from J; bases unmatched to any gene: 5. Here the CDR3 reads CASSYPGQGSTEAFF. The CDR3 DNA is TGTGCCAGCAGTTACCCCGGACAGGGGAGCACTGAAGCTTTCTTT.

This clone was detected a few times. The rearrangement links TRBV2 to TRBJ2-7, with D possibly being TRBD2 (5 bases). The V end lost 3 bases, the J end lost 3 bases, and 6 bases lay between the germline ends. From germline, CDR1 is SNHLY and CDR2 FYNNEI. CDR3 length equals 12 residues. This chain's CDR3 is CASSDGNYEQYF. In DNA, the CDR3 is TGTGCCAGCAGTGACGGGAACTACGAGCAGTACTTC.

The CDR3 reads CASSVAGGSSYNEQFF. The CDR3 region has the DNA TGTGCCAGCAGTGTCGCGGGGGGGAGCTCCTACAATGAGCAGTTCTTC. This chain connects TRBV6-4 to TRBJ2-1; 9 nucleotides match TRBD2. The CDR3 has 16 residues. V lost 4 bases, J lost 0 bases, and 4 bases stayed unmatched. CDR1 is MRHNA and CDR2 is SNTAGT in the germline V gene.

V usage is TRBV5-1 and J usage is TRBJ2-7, with D possibly matching TRBD2 (5 bases). Germline V gene lookup returns CDR1 SGHRS and CDR2 YFSETQ. Deletions cut 0 bases from V and 3 bases from J, with 16 bases between. This CDR3 spans 16 amino acids. The DNA of the CDR3 is TGCGCCAGCAGCTTGGCGGGGAGCGTAGACGGCTACGAGCAGTACTTC. Translated, it gives CASSLAGSVDGYEQYF.

The chain combines TRBV28 with TRBJ1-1; unclear D gene. Germline loops: CDR1 MDHEN, CDR2 SYDVKM. The length of the CDR3 is 13 residues. V lost 2 bases and J lost 3, with 7 bases in between. The CDR3 DNA reads TGTGCCAGCAGTTTAAGGCGGTACACTGAAGCTTTCTTT. Its protein is CASSLRRYTEAFF.

This chain connects TRBV19 to TRBJ2-2, with TRBD1 identical over 7 bases. Germline assignment: CDR1 LNHDA and CDR2 SQIVND (reference sequence). J was trimmed by 4 bases and V by 4 bases; bases with no gene match: 3. The CDR3 runs to 14 residues. CDR3 in amino acids: CASSSQGVTGELFF. In DNA form, the CDR3 reads TGTGCCAGTAGTAGCCAGGGGGTCACCGGGGAGCTGTTTTTT.

Only a few counts were recorded for this clone. The rearrangement uses TRBV10-3 and TRBJ2-1; D not certain. The CDR3 consists of 15 residues. Germline V gives CDR1 ENHRY, CDR2 SYGVKD. V was clipped by 0 bases and J by 0 bases, with 6 bases between them. This CDR3 is CAISESGSSYNEQFF. CDR3 coding DNA: TGTGCCATCAGTGAGTCTGGCTCCTCCTACAATGAGCAGTTCTTC.

The gene calls are TRBV29-1 and TRBJ1-1, with 10 bases fitting TRBD1. The CDR3 spans 13 residues. Germline V gives CDR1 SQVTM, CDR2 ANQGSEA. V lost 4 bases, J lost 6 bases, and 5 bases stayed unmatched. The CDR3 loop is CSVGWDRGSEAFF. CDR3 coding DNA: TGCAGCGTTGGGTGGGACAGGGGCTCTGAAGCTTTCTTT. Together with reference TRBV29-1 and TRBJ1-1, the CDR3 gives the full variable domain: SAVISQKPSRDICQRGTSLTIQCQVDSQVTMMFWYRQQPGQSLTLIATANQGSEATYESGFVIDKFPISRPNLTFSTLTVSNMSPEDSSIYLCSVGWDRGSEAFFGQGTRLTVV.

The chain couples TRBV9 to TRBJ2-5; 7 positions match TRBD2. J lost 3 bases, V lost 3 bases, and 5 bases had no gene match. CDR1 SGDLS and CDR2 YYNGEE come from the germline V gene. The CDR3 extends over 14 amino acids. The CDR3 nucleotides are TGTGCCAGCAGCGCGGGCGGGGGAGAAGAGACCCAGTACTTC. Translation gives CASSAGGGEETQYF. The full variable domain, in which reference TRBV9 and TRBJ2-5 provide the parts outside the CDR3, is DSGVTQTPKHLITATGQRVTLRCSPRSGDLSVYWYQQSLDQGLQFLIQYYNGEERAKGNILERFSAQQFPDLHSELNLSSLELGDSALYFCASSAGGGEETQYFGPGTRLLVL.

The chain employs TRBV5-1 and TRBJ1-6; 7 bases are shared with TRBD1. CDR1 SGHRS and CDR2 YFSETQ come from the germline V gene. The CDR3 is 16 amino acids. V lost 4 bases, J lost 7 bases, and 11 bases stayed unmatched. The CDR3 protein is CASSLNSGTVNSPLHF. DNA for the CDR3: TGCGCCAGCAGCCTTAACTCCGGGACAGTCAATTCACCCCTCCACTTT.

The rearrangement uses TRBV7-8 and TRBJ2-1; 16 bases align to TRBD2. Germline V gene sequence: CDR1 SGHVS, CDR2 FQNEAQ. V trimming: 4 bases; J trimming: 5 bases; junction bases outside the gene matches: 11. This CDR3 spans 19 amino acids. The CDR3 loop reads CASSYQPGLAGGNDNEQFF. The CDR3 DNA follows: TGTGCCAGCAGCTACCAGCCGGGACTAGCGGGAGGGAACGACAATGAGCAGTTCTTC.

The gene calls are TRBV5-4 and TRBJ2-2; 9 bases agree with TRBD1. Germline V gene lookup returns CDR1 SGHNT and CDR2 YYREEE (reference sequence). Trimming cost V 5 bases and J 4 bases; bases outside gene matches: 9. The CDR3 is 16 amino acids. The DNA for the CDR3 is TGTGCCAGCAGAACCGGGACAGGGAAATTCACCGGGGAGCTGTTTTTT. It translates to CASRTGTGKFTGELFF.

The chain carries TRBV11-3 and TRBJ2-7, with D possibly being TRBD2 (6 bases). The CDR3 is 15 amino acids. Germline V gene sequence: CDR1 SGHNT, CDR2 YENEEA. Between the trimmed V and J ends, which lost 0 bases and 3 bases, there was a span of 12 bases. The CDR3 DNA reads TGTGCCAGCAGCTTAGATGGAGGGAGTGACTACGAGCAGTACTTC. Its protein product is CASSLDGGSDYEQYF.

This clone was counted a single time. The chain combines TRBV5-1 with TRBJ2-3; TRBD2 might be the D (6 bases). The germline gives CDR1 SGHRS, CDR2 YFSETQ. V was clipped by 0 bases and J by 3 bases, with 11 bases between them. CDR3 length equals 15 residues. The CDR3 reads CASSLAGDRTDTQYF. The DNA of the CDR3 is TGCGCCAGCAGCTTGGCGGGAGATAGGACAGATACGCAGTATTTT.

CDR3 sequence (DNA): TGTGCCAGCAGCGGTCTCCCCTGGGGGCGGTCTGGGGAGAATCAGCCCCAGCATTTT. The encoded protein is CASSGLPWGRSGENQPQHF. V gene TRBV7-3 combines with J gene TRBJ1-5, with a weak D call TRBD1 (6 bases). Trimming took 5 bases from V and 4 from J, leaving 27 bases between them. The germline V gene encodes CDR1 SGHTA and CDR2 FQGTGA. The CDR3 runs to 19 residues.

The chain combines TRBV18 with TRBJ1-4; 7 positions match TRBD1. The CDR3 is 15 amino acids. The V and J ends lost 0 bases and 3 bases, in that order; junction bases with no gene match: 1. Germline CDR1 reads KGHSH; CDR2 reads LQKENI. This chain's CDR3 is CASSPPTGANEKLFF. DNA of the CDR3: TGTGCCAGCTCACCACCTACAGGGGCTAATGAAAAACTGTTTTTT.

The V and J genes are TRBV29-1 and TRBJ1-6; perhaps TRBD1 as D (5 bases). Looked up from germline, CDR1 is SQVTM and CDR2 is ANQGSEA. The ends were cut back, 5 bases at V and 9 bases at J, with 11 bases in the middle. The CDR3 loop spans 12 amino acids. The CDR3 is CSVQDTGSPLHF. CDR3 sequence (DNA): TGCAGCGTTCAGGACACCGGTTCACCCCTCCACTTT.

This chain connects TRBV13 to TRBJ2-2, with 11 bases aligning to TRBD2. V trimming: 5 bases; J trimming: 1 base; junction bases outside the gene matches: 6. Germline values: CDR1 PRHDT, CDR2 FYEKMQ (reference sequence). The CDR3 contains 17 residues. CDR3 nucleotide sequence: TGTGCCAGCAGCAACGAGGGACTAGCGGAGAACACCGGGGAGCTGTTTTTT. It translates to CASSNEGLAENTGELFF.

The chain employs TRBV7-9 and TRBJ2-1, with unresolved D. CDR3 length: 13 residues. V shed 2 bases and J shed 10 bases, with 12 bases lying between them. The germline V gene has CDR1 SEHNR and CDR2 FQNEAQ (reference sequence). CDR3 sequence: CASSLYRDWEQFF. The CDR3 nucleotides are TGTGCCAGCAGCTTATACAGAGATTGGGAGCAGTTCTTC. The entire variable domain, with the rest obtained from reference TRBV7-9 and TRBJ2-1, is as follows: DTGVSQNPRHKITKRGQNVTFRCDPISEHNRLYWYRQTLGQGPEFLTYFQNEAQLEKSRLLSDRFSAERPKGSFSTLEIQRTEQGDSAMYLCASSLYRDWEQFFGPGTRLTVL.

The V and J genes are TRBV12-3 or TRBV12-4 and TRBJ1-2, with no clear D. V lost 8 bases and J 4 bases, leaving 14 bases between the germline ends. The CDR3 loop spans 13 amino acids. CDR3 DNA sequence: TGTGCCAGCGGTCAGCGCCGACGCTATGGCTACACCTTC. Translated: CASGQRRRYGYTF.

The genes are TRBV18 and TRBJ1-6; TRBD1 agrees at 10 bases. J was trimmed by 5 bases and V by 3 bases; bases with no gene match: 1. The CDR3 is 15 residues long. Germline V gene data show CDR1 as KGHSH and CDR2 as LQKENI. Here the CDR3 reads CASSPGTGDNSPLHF. CDR3 coding DNA: TGTGCCAGCTCACCTGGGACAGGGGATAATTCACCCCTCCACTTT. The full variable domain, completed using reference TRBV18 and TRBJ1-6, is NAGVMQNPRHLVRRRGQEARLRCSPMKGHSHVYWYRQLPEEGLKFMVYLQKENIIDESGMPKERFSAEFPKEGPSILRIQQVVRGDSAAYFCASSPGTGDNSPLHFGNGTRLTVT.

The chain carries TRBV11-3 and TRBJ2-2, with D tentatively TRBD2 (5 bases). CDR3 length: 13 amino acids. Germline V gene data show CDR1 as SGHNT and CDR2 as YENEEA. The V end was cut by 1 base, the J end by 8 bases, with 8 bases between. The CDR3 loop is CASSLARGGELFF. The CDR3 DNA follows: TGTGCCAGCAGCTTAGCCCGCGGGGGGGAGCTGTTTTTT.

CDR3 DNA: TGTGCCAGCAGCGGGCGGACTAGCGGACAAGAGACCCAGTACTTC. Translated, it gives CASSGRTSGQETQYF. V usage is TRBV5-8 and J usage is TRBJ2-5; TRBD2 matches at 10 bases. Germline V lookup: CDR1 SGHTS, CDR2 YDEGEE. The V gene end was trimmed by 4 bases and the J gene end by 2 bases; junction bases not matched to a gene: 5. The CDR3 is made up of 15 amino acids.

The gene calls are TRBV10-3 and TRBJ1-5; 11 nucleotides line up with TRBD1. This CDR3 has 18 residues. Germline V gene sequence: CDR1 ENHRY, CDR2 SYGVKD. Unmatched junction bases numbered 13, after V lost 3 bases and J lost 6 bases. The CDR3 loop is CAISDGGPGQGVVQPQHF. DNA for the CDR3: TGTGCCATCAGTGATGGCGGGCCGGGACAGGGGGTAGTTCAGCCCCAGCATTTT.

The chain is built from TRBV7-9 and TRBJ2-5; TRBD2 is a possible D gene (5 bases). CDR1 is SEHNR and CDR2 is FQNEAQ in the germline V gene (reference sequence). V was clipped by 5 bases and J by 5 bases, with 18 bases between them. The CDR3 length is 15 residues. The CDR3 DNA reads TGTGCCAGCAGCCCTGCTGGACCGGGATTGGAGACCCAGTACTTC. Its protein is CASSPAGPGLETQYF.